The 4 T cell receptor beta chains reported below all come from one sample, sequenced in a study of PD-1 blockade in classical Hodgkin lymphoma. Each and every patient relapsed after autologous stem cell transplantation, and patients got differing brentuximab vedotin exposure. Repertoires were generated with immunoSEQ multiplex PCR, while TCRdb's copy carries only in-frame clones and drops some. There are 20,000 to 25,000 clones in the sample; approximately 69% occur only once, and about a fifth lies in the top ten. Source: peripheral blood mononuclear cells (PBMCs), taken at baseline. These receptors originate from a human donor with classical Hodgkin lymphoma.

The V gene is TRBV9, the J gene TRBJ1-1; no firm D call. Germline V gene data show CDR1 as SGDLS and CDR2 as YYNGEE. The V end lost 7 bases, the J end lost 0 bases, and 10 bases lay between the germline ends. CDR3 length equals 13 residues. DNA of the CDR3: TGTGCCAGCTCCCGCGGGGTGAACACTGAAGCTTTCTTT. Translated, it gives CASSRGVNTEAFF.

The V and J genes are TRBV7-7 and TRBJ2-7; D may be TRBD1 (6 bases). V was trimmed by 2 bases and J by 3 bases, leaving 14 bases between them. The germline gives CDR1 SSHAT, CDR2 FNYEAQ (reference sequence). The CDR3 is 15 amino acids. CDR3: CASSLFAGGDYEQYF. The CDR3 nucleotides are TGTGCCAGCAGCTTATTCGCTGGGGGCGACTACGAGCAGTACTTC.

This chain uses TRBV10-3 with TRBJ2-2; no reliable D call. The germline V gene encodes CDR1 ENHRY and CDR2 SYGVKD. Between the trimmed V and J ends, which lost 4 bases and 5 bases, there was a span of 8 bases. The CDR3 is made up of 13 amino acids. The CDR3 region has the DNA TGTGCCATCAGTGGGAGTTTTACCGGGGAGCTGTTTTTT. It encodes CAISGSFTGELFF.

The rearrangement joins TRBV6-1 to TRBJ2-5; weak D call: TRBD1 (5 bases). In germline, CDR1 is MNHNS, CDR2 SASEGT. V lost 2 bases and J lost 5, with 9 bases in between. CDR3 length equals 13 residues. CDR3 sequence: CASSEQGRETQYF. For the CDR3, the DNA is TGTGCCAGCAGTGAACAGGGTCGGGAGACCCAGTACTTC.